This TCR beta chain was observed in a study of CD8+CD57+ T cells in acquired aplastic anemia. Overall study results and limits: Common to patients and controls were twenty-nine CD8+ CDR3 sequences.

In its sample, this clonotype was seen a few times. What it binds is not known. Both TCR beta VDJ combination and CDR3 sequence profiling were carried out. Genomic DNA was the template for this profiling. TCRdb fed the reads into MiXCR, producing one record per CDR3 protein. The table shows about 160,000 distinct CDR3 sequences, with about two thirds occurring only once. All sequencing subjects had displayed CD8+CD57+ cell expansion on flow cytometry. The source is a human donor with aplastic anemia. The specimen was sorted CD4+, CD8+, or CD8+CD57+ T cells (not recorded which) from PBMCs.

CDR3 coding DNA: TGTGCCATCAGCCGGCAGGGTTCCTACAATGAGCAGTTCTTC. Its protein product is CAISRQGSYNEQFF. V usage is TRBV10-3 and J usage is TRBJ2-1; D is perhaps TRBD1 (5 bases). CDR1 is ENHRY and CDR2 is SYGVKD in the germline V gene. Between the trimmed V and J ends, which lost 6 bases and 1 base, there was a span of 10 bases. This CDR3 is built from 14 residues.